Included here is one T cell receptor beta chain sequence, with context. What it recognizes is unknown. The sample is drawn from a study of CD8+CD57+ T cells in acquired aplastic anemia. Study-wide context: On average, healthy donors gave about 11 million reads for CD4+ cells.

The V end was cut by 5 bases, the J end by 8 bases, with 12 bases between. The CDR3 runs to 13 residues. Germline CDR1 SGHVS, CDR2 FQNEAQ. CDR3 and TCR beta VDJ profiling relied on genomic DNA as the template. TCRdb re-analysed the reads in MiXCR, keeping a single row per CDR3 protein. Among roughly 58,000 distinct CDR3 sequences listed, around 50% were seen once. Study-level findings and limits: Patients and controls shared twenty-nine CD8+ CDR3 sequences. The study found no significant CD8+ Simpson's diversity difference between patients and controls.

The rearrangement links TRBV7-8 to TRBJ1-4; TRBD1 is a possible D gene (5 bases). The sequence was collected from a human donor in good health, serving as a control. Sequencing used sorted CD4+, CD8+, or CD8+CD57+ T cells (not recorded which) from PBMCs. CDR3 region: CASSAGTGEKLFF. The CDR3 DNA sequence: TGTGCCAGCAGCGCAGGGACGGGAGAAAAACTGTTTTTT.